This is a list of T cell receptor beta chains from one sample in a study of control samples from healthy donors and cancer patients. Sequencing was performed with immunoSEQ multiplex PCR; in TCRdb, only in-frame clones are kept and a portion is missing. The data hold about 84,000 clones, with approximately 80% observed a single time. The source material was PBMCs. These receptors were taken from a man aged 60-69 years with head and neck cancer. Each CDR3 is given with its conserved first and last residue. D genes are given only for firm matches. The size field is filled for only some rows; it gives once, few, many or a size class.

abundance: NA
v_gene: TRBV28
j_gene: TRBJ1-1
d_gene: NA
CDR3nt: TGTGCCAGCAGTTTGGGAGGGAGCACTGAAGCTTTCTTT
CDR3aa: CASSLGGSTEAFF

abundance: NA
v_gene: TRBV5-1
j_gene: TRBJ2-1
d_gene: TRBD2
CDR3nt: TGCGCCAGCAGCTTTCGGGTCAGTAGCGGGAGGGGGACGAACTCCTACAATGAGCAGTTCTTC
CDR3aa: CASSFRVSSGRGTNSYNEQFF

abundance: NA
v_gene: TRBV15
j_gene: TRBJ2-1
d_gene: TRBD2
CDR3nt: TGTGCCACCAGCGTACGGACTAGCGGGAGGGACCAGCAGTTCTTC
CDR3aa: CATSVRTSGRDQQFF

abundance: NA
v_gene: TRBV3-1/TRBV3-2
j_gene: TRBJ1-1
d_gene: NA
CDR3nt: TGTGCCAGCAGCCAGTTCCCGGGACCGAGATTGAACACTGAAGCTTTCTTT
CDR3aa: CASSQFPGPRLNTEAFF

abundance: NA
v_gene: TRBV6-6
j_gene: TRBJ1-4
d_gene: TRBD1
CDR3nt: TGTGCCAGCAAAGGGACAGAAGATGAAAAACTGTTTTTT
CDR3aa: CASKGTEDEKLFF

abundance: many
v_gene: TRBV28
j_gene: TRBJ1-1
d_gene: NA
CDR3nt: TGTGCCAGCAGTTTGAGGGTGAACACTGAAGCTTTCTTT
CDR3aa: CASSLRVNTEAFF

abundance: once
v_gene: TRBV6-1
j_gene: TRBJ2-5
d_gene: TRBD1
CDR3nt: TGTGCCAGCAGTGAAGGACAGGGGTTGAAAGAGACCCAGTACTTC
CDR3aa: CASSEGQGLKETQYF

abundance: NA
v_gene: TRBV28
j_gene: TRBJ2-3
d_gene: NA
CDR3nt: TGTGCCAGCAGTTCGACCGAGGGAACAGATACGCAGTATTTT
CDR3aa: CASSSTEGTDTQYF

abundance: NA
v_gene: TRBV2
j_gene: TRBJ2-2
d_gene: NA
CDR3nt: TGTGCCAGCAGTGAAGGATTGGGGACCGGGGAGCTGTTTTTT
CDR3aa: CASSEGLGTGELFF

abundance: once
v_gene: TRBV27
j_gene: TRBJ1-2
d_gene: TRBD1
CDR3nt: TGTGCCAGCAGTCTAGCAGGGGGCGCGGGGGGCTACACCTTC
CDR3aa: CASSLAGGAGGYTF

abundance: NA
v_gene: TRBV18
j_gene: TRBJ1-2
d_gene: NA
CDR3nt: TGTGCCAGCTCACCACCGGGGGAGAGTAACTATGGCTACACCTTC
CDR3aa: CASSPPGESNYGYTF

abundance: NA
v_gene: TRBV11-2
j_gene: TRBJ1-5
d_gene: NA
CDR3nt: TGTGCCAGCAGCTTAGGAGGGGGTGGATATCAGCCCCAGCATTTT
CDR3aa: CASSLGGGGYQPQHF

abundance: NA
v_gene: TRBV11-2
j_gene: TRBJ1-1
d_gene: NA
CDR3nt: TGTGCCAGCAGCCTCTTAGACAGGAACACTGAAGCTTTCTTT
CDR3aa: CASSLLDRNTEAFF

abundance: NA
v_gene: TRBV12-3/TRBV12-4
j_gene: TRBJ1-1
d_gene: NA
CDR3nt: TGTGCCAGCAGCCCTCCAGGGAACACTGAAGCTTTCTTT
CDR3aa: CASSPPGNTEAFF